This T cell receptor beta chain was recorded in a study of T cell responses to AZD1222 COVID-19 vaccine. Concerning this clone itself: The antigen remains unidentified.

TCRdb's table, derived via immunoSEQ multiplex PCR, lists solely in-frame clones and lacks some. Here the sample spans more than 140,000 clones, approximately 95% being singletons. Study results and limitations: Per reports, nearly half of all spike-specific TCRs target regions that are unmutated in variants.

V lost 2 bases and J 7 bases, leaving 6 bases between the germline ends. Per germline, CDR1 SNHLY and CDR2 FYNNEI. The CDR3 sequence is 12 residues long. The receptor was derived from an adult in good health. V gene TRBV2 combines with J gene TRBJ1-5; no firm D call. The material was peripheral blood, obtained on day 0 of MenACWY control vaccination. The CDR3 region is CASSESPQPQHF. DNA of the CDR3: TGTGCCAGCAGTGAAAGCCCACAGCCCCAGCATTTT.